This T cell receptor (beta chain) stems from a study of blood T cells in healthy people across ages. Each individual donor underwent a draw of about 9.1 milliliters of peripheral blood. There were at least 6 micrograms of total RNA extracted from every sample. V was shortened by 6 bases and J by 4 bases, with 19 bases between the two germline ends. The CDR3 runs to 14 residues. CDR1 SQVTM and CDR2 ANQGSEA come from the germline V gene. Concerning this clonotype: Here the CDR3 omits its conserved ending phenylalanine or tryptophan, so a read error is the likely source.

A J-beta primer mix and a sample-barcoded 5' primer were used in a second PCR of roughly 6 to 11 cycles. A tag from a template-switch adaptor with 12 random nucleotides marked each cDNA molecule. In TCRdb, the 5' RACE reads were re-called with MiXCR into one record per CDR3 protein. This table holds approximately 1.5 million distinct CDR3 sequences, about 31% found once. The sequenced sample was blood. This clonotype originated in a woman aged 25 to 45 in good health. The chain uses TRBV29-1 and TRBJ2-7; possibly TRBD2 for D (7 bases). In DNA, the CDR3 is TGCAGCGTCCCCCTGGGAGGGGGTTCTTACGAGCAGTACTGC. This translates into CSVPLGGGSYEQYC.